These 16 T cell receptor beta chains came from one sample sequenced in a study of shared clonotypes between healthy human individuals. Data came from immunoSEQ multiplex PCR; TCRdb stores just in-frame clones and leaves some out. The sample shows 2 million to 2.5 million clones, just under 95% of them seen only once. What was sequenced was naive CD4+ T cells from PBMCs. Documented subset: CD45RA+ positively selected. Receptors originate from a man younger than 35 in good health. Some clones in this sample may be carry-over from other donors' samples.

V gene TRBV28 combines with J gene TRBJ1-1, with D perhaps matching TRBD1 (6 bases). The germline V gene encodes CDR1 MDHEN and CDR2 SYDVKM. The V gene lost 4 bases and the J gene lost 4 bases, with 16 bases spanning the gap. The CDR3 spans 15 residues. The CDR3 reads CASSWGGRVSTEAFF. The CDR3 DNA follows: TGTGCCAGCAGTTGGGGGGGCAGGGTGAGCACTGAAGCTTTCTTT.

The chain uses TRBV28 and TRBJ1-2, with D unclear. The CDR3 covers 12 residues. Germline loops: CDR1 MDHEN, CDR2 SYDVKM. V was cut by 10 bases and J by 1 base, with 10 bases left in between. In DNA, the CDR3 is TGTGCCACTTCATCCGTTAACTATGGCTACACCTTC. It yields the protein CATSSVNYGYTF.

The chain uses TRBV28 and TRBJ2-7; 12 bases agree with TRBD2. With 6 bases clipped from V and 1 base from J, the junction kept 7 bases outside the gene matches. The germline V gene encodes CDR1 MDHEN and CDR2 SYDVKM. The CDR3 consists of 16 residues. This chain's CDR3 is CASSTGLAGPSYEQYF. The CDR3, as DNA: TGTGCCAGCAGCACCGGACTAGCGGGACCTTCCTACGAGCAGTACTTC.

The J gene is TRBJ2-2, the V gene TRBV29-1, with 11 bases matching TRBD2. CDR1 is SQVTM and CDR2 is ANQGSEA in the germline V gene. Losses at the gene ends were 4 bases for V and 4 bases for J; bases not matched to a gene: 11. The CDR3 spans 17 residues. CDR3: CSVVLYGTSGGTGELFF. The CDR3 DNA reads TGCAGCGTTGTCCTTTATGGGACTAGCGGTGGCACCGGGGAGCTGTTTTTT.

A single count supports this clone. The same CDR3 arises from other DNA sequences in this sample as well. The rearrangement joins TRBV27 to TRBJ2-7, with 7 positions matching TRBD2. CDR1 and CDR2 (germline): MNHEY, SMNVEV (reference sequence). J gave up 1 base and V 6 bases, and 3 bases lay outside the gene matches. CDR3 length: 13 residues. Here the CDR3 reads CASSLGGSYEQYF. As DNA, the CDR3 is TGTGCCAGCAGCTTGGGAGGGTCCTACGAGCAGTACTTC.

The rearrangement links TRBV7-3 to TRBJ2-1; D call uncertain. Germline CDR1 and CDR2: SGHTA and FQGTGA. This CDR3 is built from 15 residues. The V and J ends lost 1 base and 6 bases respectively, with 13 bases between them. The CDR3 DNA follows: TGTGCCAGCAGCTTAAGATTGTCGGGTGCCAATGAGCAGTTCTTC. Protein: CASSLRLSGANEQFF.

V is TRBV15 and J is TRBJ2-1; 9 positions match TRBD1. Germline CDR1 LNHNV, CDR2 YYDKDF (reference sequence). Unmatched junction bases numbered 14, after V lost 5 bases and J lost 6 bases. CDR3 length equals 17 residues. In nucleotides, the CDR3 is TGTGCCACCAGCTCACCCCCCGGGACAGGGATCGCCAATGAGCAGTTCTTC. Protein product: CATSSPPGTGIANEQFF.

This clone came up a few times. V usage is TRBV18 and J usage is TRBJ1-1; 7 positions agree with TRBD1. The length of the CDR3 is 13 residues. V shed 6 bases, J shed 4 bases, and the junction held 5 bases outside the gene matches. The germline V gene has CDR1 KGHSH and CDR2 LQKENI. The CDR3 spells CASSEQGPTEAFF. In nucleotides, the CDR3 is TGTGCCAGCTCGGAACAGGGGCCCACTGAAGCTTTCTTT.

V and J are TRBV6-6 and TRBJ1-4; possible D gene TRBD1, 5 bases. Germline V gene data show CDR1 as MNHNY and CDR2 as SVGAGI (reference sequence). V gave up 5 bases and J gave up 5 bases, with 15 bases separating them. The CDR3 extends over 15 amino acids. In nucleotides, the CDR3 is TGTGCCAGCAGTGGGGACCTAGAGTGGAATGAAAAACTGTTTTTT. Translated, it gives CASSGDLEWNEKLFF.

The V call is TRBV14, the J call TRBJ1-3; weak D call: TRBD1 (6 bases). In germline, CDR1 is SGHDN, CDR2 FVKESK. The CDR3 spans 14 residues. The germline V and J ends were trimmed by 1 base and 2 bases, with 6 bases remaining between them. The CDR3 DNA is TGTGCCAGCAGCCAAGGGACAGCTGGAAACACCATATATTTT. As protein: CASSQGTAGNTIYF.

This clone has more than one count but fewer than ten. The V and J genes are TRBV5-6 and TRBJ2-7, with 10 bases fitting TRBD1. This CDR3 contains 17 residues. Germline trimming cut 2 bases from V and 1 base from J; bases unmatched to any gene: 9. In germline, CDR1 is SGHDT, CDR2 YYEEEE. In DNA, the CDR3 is TGTGCCAGCAGCTTCCGACAGGGGGCCGTAAAGTCCTACGAGCAGTACTTC. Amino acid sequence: CASSFRQGAVKSYEQYF.

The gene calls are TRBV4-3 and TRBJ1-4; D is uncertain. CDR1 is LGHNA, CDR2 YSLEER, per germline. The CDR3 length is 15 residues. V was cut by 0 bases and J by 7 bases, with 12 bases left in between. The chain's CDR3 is CASSQDRLPVEKLFF. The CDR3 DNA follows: TGCGCCAGCAGCCAAGATCGCCTGCCAGTTGAAAAACTGTTTTTT.

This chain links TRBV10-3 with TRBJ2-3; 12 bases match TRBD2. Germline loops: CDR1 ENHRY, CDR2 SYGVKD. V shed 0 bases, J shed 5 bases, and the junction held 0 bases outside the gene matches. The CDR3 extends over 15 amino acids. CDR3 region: CAISESGLAGDTQYF. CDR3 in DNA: TGTGCCATCAGTGAGTCGGGACTAGCGGGAGATACGCAGTATTTT.

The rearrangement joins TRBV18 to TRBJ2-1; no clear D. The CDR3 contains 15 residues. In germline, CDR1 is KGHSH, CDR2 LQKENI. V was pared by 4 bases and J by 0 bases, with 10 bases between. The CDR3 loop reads CASSLSISSYNEQFF. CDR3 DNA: TGTGCCAGCTCACTTAGTATAAGCTCCTACAATGAGCAGTTCTTC.

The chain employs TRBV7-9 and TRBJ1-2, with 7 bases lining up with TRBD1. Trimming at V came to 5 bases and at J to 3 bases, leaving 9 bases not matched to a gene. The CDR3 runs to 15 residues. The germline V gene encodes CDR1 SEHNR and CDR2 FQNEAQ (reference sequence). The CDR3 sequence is CASSQQGFADYGYTF. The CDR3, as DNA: TGTGCCAGCAGCCAACAGGGGTTTGCTGACTATGGCTACACCTTC.

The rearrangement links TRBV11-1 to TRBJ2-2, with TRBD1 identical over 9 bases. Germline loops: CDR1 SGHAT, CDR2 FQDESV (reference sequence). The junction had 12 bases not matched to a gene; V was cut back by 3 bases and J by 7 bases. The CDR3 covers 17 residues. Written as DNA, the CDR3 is TGTGCCAGCAGCTTCAATTCCGGACAGGGGTGGGGCGGGGAGCTGTTTTTT. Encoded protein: CASSFNSGQGWGGELFF. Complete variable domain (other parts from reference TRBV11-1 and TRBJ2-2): EAEVAQSPRYKITEKSQAVAFWCDPISGHATLYWYRQILGQGPELLVQFQDESVVDDSQLPKDRFSAERLKGVDSTLKIQPAELGDSAMYLCASSFNSGQGWGGELFFGEGSRLTVL.